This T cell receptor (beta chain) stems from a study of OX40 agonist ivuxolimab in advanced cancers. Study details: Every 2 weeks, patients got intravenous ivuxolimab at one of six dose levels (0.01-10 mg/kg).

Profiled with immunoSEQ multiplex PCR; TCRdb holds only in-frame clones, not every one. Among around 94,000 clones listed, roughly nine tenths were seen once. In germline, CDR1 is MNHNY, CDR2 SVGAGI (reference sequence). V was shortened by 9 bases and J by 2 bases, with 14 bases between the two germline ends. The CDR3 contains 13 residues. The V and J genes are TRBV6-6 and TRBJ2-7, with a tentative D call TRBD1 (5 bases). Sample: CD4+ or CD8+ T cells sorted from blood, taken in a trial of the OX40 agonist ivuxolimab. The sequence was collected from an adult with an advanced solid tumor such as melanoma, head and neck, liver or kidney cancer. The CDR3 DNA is TGTGCCAGTGACCCAGGGTCGGCCTACGAGCAGTACTTC. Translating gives CASDPGSAYEQYF.